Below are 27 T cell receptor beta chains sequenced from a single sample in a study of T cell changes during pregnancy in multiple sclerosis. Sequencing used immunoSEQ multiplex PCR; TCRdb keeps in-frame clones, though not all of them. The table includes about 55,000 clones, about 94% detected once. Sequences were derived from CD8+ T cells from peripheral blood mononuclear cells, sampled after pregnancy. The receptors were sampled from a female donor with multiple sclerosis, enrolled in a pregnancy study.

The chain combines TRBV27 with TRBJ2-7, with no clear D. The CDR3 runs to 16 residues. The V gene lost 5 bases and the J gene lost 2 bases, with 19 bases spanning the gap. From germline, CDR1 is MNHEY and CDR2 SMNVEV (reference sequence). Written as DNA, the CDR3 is TGTGCCAGCAGTAGCCCCCGTGGGCAGGCCCCCTACGAGCAGTACTTC. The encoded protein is CASSSPRGQAPYEQYF.

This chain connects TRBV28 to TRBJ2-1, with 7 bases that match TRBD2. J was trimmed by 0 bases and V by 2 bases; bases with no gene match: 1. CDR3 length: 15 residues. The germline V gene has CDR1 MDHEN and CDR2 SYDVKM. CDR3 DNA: TGTGCCAGCAGTTTAGTAGCGGGCTCCTACAATGAGCAGTTCTTC. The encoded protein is CASSLVAGSYNEQFF.

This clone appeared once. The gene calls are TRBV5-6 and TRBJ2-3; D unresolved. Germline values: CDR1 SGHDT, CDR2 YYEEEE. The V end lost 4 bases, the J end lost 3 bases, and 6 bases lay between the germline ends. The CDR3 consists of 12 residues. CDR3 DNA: TGTGCCAGCAGCCCCGGGACAGATACGCAGTATTTT. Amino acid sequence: CASSPGTDTQYF.

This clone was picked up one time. CDR3 coding DNA: TGTGCCAGCAGTTTACCTCCGGGAGGTGAGCAGTTCTTC. Encoded protein: CASSLPPGGEQFF. The chain recombines TRBV27 with TRBJ2-1; 7 nucleotides match TRBD2. The CDR3 has 13 amino acids. Germline trimming cut 2 bases from V and 9 bases from J; bases unmatched to any gene: 4. Germline CDR1 MNHEY, CDR2 SMNVEV (reference sequence).

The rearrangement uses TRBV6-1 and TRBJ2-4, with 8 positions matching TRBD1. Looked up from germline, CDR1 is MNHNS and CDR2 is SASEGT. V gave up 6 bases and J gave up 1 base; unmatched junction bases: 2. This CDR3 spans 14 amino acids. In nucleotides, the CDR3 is TGTGCCAGCAGGGACAGGGCGGCCAAAAACATTCAGTACTTC. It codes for CASRDRAAKNIQYF.

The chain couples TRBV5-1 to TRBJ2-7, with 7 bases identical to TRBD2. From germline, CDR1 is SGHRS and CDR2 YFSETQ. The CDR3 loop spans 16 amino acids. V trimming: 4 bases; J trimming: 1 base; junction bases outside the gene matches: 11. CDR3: CASSDGGTALSYEQYF. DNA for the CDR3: TGCGCCAGCAGCGACGGGGGGACGGCCCTATCCTACGAGCAGTACTTC.

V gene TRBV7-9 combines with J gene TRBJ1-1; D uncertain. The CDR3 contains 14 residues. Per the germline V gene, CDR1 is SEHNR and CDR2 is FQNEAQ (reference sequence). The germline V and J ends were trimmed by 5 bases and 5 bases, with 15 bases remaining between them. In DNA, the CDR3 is TGTGCCAGCAGCCCAGGCGAGGGAGAAACTGAAGCTTTCTTT. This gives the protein CASSPGEGETEAFF.

The CDR3 here is CASSLDRVSYNEQFF. In DNA form, the CDR3 reads TGTGCCAGCAGTTTAGACAGGGTGTCCTACAATGAGCAGTTCTTC. This chain links TRBV27 with TRBJ2-1; TRBD1 agrees at 7 bases. Trimming removed 2 bases from V and 1 base from J; junction bases left unmatched: 2. Germline V lookup: CDR1 MNHEY, CDR2 SMNVEV (reference sequence). This CDR3 has 15 residues.

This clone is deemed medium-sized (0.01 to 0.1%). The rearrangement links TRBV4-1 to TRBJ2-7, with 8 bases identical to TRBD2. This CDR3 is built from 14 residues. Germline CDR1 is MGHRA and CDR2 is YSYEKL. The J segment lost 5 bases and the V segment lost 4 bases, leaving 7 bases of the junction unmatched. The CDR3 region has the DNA TGCGCCAGCAGCCCCGTCGGGAGGGGCAACGAGCAGTACTTC. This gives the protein CASSPVGRGNEQYF.

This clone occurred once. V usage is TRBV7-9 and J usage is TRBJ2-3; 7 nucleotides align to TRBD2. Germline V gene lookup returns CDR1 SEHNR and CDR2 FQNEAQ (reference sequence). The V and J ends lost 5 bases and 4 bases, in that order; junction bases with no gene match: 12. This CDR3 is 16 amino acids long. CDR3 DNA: TGTGCCAGCAGCGTTACCGGGACCGGGAGGTCAGATACGCAGTATTTT. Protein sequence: CASSVTGTGRSDTQYF. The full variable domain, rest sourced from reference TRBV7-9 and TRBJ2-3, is DTGVSQNPRHKITKRGQNVTFRCDPISEHNRLYWYRQTLGQGPEFLTYFQNEAQLEKSRLLSDRFSAERPKGSFSTLEIQRTEQGDSAMYLCASSVTGTGRSDTQYFGPGTRLTVL.

The CDR3: CASRLQGFYEQYF. The CDR3 DNA follows: TGTGCCAGCAGACTACAGGGTTTCTACGAGCAGTACTTC. The genes are TRBV27 and TRBJ2-7; D possibly corresponds to TRBD1 (6 bases). The CDR3 spans 13 residues. CDR1 and CDR2 from the germline V gene are MNHEY and SMNVEV (reference sequence). Trimming shortened V by 6 bases and J by 3 bases, and 12 bases separated the two germline ends.

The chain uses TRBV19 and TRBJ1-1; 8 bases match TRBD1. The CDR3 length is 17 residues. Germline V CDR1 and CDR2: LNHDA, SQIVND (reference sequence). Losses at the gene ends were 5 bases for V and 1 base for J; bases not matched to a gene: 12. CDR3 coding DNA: TGTGCCAGTAGTCCTGACAGGGGACCCACCCCGAACACTGAAGCTTTCTTT. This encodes CASSPDRGPTPNTEAFF.

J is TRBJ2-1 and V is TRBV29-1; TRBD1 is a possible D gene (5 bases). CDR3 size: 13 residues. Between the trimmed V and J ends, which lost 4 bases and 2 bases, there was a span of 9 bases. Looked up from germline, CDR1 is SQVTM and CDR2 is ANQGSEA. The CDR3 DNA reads TGCAGCGTTGTACAGGTGACCTACAATGAGCAGTTCTTC. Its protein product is CSVVQVTYNEQFF.

In DNA, the CDR3 is TGCGCCAGCAGCCAAGGTAGATTGGGCCTCTACGAGCAGTACTTC. This translates into CASSQGRLGLYEQYF. The V gene is TRBV4-3, the J gene TRBJ2-7; the D is unclear. The V end was cut by 1 base, the J end by 3 bases, with 13 bases between. Germline-derived CDR1 and CDR2 are LGHNA and YSLEER. The CDR3 is 15 amino acids.

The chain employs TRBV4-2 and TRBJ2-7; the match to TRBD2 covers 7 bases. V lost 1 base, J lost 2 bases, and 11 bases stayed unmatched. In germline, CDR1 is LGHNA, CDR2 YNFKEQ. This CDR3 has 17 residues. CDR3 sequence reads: CASSQVYGRERAYEQYF. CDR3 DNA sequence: TGTGCCAGCAGCCAAGTCTACGGGCGGGAGAGAGCCTACGAGCAGTACTTC.

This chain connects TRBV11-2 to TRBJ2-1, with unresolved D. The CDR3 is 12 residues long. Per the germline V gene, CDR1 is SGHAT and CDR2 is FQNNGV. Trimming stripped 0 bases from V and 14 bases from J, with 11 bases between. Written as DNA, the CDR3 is TGTGCCAGCAGCTTAGACCCTCTGGGCGAGTTCTTC. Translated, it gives CASSLDPLGEFF.

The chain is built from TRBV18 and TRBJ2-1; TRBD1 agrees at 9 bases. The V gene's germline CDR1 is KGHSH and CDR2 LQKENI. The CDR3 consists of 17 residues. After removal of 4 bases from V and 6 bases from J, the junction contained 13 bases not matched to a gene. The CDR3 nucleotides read TGTGCCAGCTCACGTGAGGCCCGGGACAGGGTGGCCAATGAGCAGTTCTTC. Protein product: CASSREARDRVANEQFF.

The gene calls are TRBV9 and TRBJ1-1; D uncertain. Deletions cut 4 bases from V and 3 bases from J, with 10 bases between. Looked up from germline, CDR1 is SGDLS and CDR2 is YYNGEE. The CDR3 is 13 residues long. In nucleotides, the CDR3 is TGTGCCAGCAGCCCGCTGGGCGACACTGAAGCTTTCTTT. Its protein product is CASSPLGDTEAFF.

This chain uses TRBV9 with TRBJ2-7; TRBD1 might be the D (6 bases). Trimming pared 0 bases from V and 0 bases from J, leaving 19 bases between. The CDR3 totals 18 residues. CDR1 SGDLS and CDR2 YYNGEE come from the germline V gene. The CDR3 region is CASSVGSSTGLSSYEQYF. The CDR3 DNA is TGTGCCAGCAGCGTAGGGTCTAGCACAGGGCTGAGCTCCTACGAGCAGTACTTC.

CDR3 loop: CASSISGGGLIGQFF. Here the CDR3 DNA reads TGTGCCAGCAGTATTAGCGGAGGGGGCCTGATTGGGCAGTTCTTC. This chain connects TRBV27 to TRBJ2-1; tentative D call: TRBD1 (7 bases). Germline V gene lookup returns CDR1 MNHEY and CDR2 SMNVEV (reference sequence). The CDR3 consists of 15 residues. V was cut by 5 bases and J by 12 bases, with 23 bases left in between.

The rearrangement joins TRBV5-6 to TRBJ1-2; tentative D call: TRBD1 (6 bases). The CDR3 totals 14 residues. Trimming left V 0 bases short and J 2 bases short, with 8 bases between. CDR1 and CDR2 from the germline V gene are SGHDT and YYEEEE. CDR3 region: CASSLGTVNYGYTF. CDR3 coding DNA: TGTGCCAGCAGCTTGGGGACAGTCAACTATGGCTACACCTTC. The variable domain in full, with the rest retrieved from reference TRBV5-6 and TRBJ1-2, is DAGVTQSPTHLIKTRGQQVTLRCSPKSGHDTVSWYQQALGQGPQFIFQYYEEEERQRGNFPDRFSGHQFPNYSSELNVNALLLGDSALYLCASSLGTVNYGYTFGSGTRLTVV.

The CDR3 here is CASFDRDNYGYTF. CDR3 coding DNA: TGTGCCAGTTTTGACAGGGATAACTATGGCTACACCTTC. V usage is TRBV19 and J usage is TRBJ1-2; the match to TRBD1 covers 7 bases. This CDR3 contains 13 residues. Germline CDR1 reads LNHDA; CDR2 reads SQIVND (reference sequence). Trimming removed 8 bases from V and 1 base from J; junction bases left unmatched: 4.

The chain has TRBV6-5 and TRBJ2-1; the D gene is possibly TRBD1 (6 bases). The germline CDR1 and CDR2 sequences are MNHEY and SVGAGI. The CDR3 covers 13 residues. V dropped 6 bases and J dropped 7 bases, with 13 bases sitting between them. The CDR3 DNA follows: TGTGCCAGCAGCAGGGGCAGGTGGAATGAGCAGTTCTTC. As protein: CASSRGRWNEQFF.

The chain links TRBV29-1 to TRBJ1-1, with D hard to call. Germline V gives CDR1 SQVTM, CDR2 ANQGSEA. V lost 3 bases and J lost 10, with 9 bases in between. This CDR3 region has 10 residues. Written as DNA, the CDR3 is TGCAGCGTTGAGGCGACAAGAGCTTTCTTT. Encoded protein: CSVEATRAFF.

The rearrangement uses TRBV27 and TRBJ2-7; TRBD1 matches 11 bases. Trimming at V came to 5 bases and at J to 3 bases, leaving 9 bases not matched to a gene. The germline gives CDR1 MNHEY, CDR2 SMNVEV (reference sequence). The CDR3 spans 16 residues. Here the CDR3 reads CASSPQSDRGLYEQYF. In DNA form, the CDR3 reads TGTGCCAGCAGTCCCCAATCGGACAGGGGGCTCTACGAGCAGTACTTC.

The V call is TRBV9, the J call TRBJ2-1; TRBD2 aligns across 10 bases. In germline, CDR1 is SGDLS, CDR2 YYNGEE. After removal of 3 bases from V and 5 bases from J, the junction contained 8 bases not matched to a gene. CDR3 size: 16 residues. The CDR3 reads CASSAYGTSVNNEQFF. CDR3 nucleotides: TGTGCCAGCAGCGCCTATGGGACTAGCGTTAACAATGAGCAGTTCTTC.

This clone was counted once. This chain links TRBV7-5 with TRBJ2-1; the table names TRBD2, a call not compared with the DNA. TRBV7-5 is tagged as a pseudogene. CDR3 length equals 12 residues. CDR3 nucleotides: TGTGTCAGAAGCTTATGGTTCGGGGGGCAGTTCTTC. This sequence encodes CVRSLWFGGQFF.